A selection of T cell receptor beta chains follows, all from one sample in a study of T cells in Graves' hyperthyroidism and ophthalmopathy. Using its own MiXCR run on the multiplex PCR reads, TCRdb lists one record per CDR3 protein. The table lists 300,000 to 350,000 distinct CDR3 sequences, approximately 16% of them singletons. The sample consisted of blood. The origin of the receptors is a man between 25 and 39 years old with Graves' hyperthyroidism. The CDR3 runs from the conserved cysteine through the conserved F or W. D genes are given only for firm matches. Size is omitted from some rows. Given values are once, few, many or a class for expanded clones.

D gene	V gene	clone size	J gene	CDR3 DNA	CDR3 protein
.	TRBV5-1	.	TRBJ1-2	TGCGCCAGCAGCTCGCTGGGGCGAACTGTCTCTGGCTACACCTTC	CASSSLGRTVSGYTF
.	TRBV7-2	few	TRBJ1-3	TGTGCCAGCAGCATCGGCACCTCTGGAAACACCATATATTTT	CASSIGTSGNTIYF
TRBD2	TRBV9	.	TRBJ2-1	TGTGCCAGCAGCGCGCCTAGCGGGAGCTCGGGGGATGAGCAGTTCTTC	CASSAPSGSSGDEQFF
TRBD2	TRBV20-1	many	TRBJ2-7	TGCAGTGCCCGGGGGTGGGAGGGGACCTACGAGCAGTACTTC	CSARGWEGTYEQYF
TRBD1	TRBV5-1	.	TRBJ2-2	TGTGCCAGCAGCAGGGCCGGGACAGAGAACACCGGGGAGCTGTTTTTT	CASSRAGTENTGELFF
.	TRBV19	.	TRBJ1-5	TGTGCCAGTAGTATTAGAGGTGGGGCTGGCAATCAGCCCCAGCATTTT	CASSIRGGAGNQPQHF
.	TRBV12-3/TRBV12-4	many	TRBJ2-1	TGTGCCAGCACCGCTATTTGGACCAATGAGCAGTTCTTC	CASTAIWTNEQFF
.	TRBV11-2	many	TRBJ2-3	TGTGCCAGCAGCTTAGTCGGTGTGGACTATACGCAGTATTTT	CASSLVGVDYTQYF
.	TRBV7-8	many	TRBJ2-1	TGTGCCAGCAGCTTAGCCACGAAGTACAATGAGCAGTTCTTC	CASSLATKYNEQFF
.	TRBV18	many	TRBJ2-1	TGTGCCAGCTCACCTGGGACCCCGAGGAATGAGCAGTTCTTC	CASSPGTPRNEQFF
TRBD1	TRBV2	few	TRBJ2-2	TGTGCCAGCAGCCGGGACAGGGTCCGGATCCCTCTCACCGGGGAGCTGTTTTTT	CASSRDRVRIPLTGELFF
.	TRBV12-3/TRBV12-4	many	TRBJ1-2	TGTGCCAGCAGTTTCGTAGGGGGTGGCTACACCTTC	CASSFVGGGYTF
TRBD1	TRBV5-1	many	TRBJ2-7	TGCGCCAGCAGCTTGGAGGACAGGGTCCACGAGCAGTACTTC	CASSLEDRVHEQYF
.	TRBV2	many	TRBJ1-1	TGTGCCAGCAGTATGCAGGACACTGAAGCTTTCTTT	CASSMQDTEAFF
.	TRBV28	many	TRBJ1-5	TGTGCCAGCAGTTTAGAGGGCGGGAACAATCAGCCCCAGCATTTT	CASSLEGGNNQPQHF
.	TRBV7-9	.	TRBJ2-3	TGTGCCAGCAGCTTAGCGGGAGTAGTAGATACGCAGTATTTT	CASSLAGVVDTQYF
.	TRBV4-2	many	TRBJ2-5	TGTGCCAGCAGCCAAGAAAAGACCCAGTACTTC	CASSQEKTQYF
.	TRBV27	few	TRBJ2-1	TGTGCCAGCAGTTCGGGACTCCGGAGCAGGTTCTTC	CASSSGLRSRFF
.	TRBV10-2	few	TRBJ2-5	TGCGCCAGCAGTGTACAGGGAGGAGGGACCCAGTACTTC	CASSVQGGGTQYF
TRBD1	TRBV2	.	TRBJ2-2	TGTGCCAGCAGAGGCGGACAGGGCACAGGGGAGCTGTTTTTT	CASRGGQGTGELFF
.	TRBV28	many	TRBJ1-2	TGTGCCAGCAGTCCCACAGGTGGCTACACCTTC	CASSPTGGYTF
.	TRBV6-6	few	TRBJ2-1	TGTGCCAGCAGTTACTCGAGCGACAATGAGCAGTTCTTC	CASSYSSDNEQFF
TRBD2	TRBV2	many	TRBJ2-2	TGTGCCAGCTCCTCCGGGACTATCACCGGGGAGCTGTTTTTT	CASSSGTITGELFF
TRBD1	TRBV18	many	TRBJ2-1	TGTGCCAGCTCACCACCCCCGGGACAGGGCTACAATGAGCAGTTCTTC	CASSPPPGQGYNEQFF
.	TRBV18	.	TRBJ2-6	TGTGCCAGCTCATACTTGCAGGGGCTTCCTGGGGCCAACGTCCTGACTTTC	CASSYLQGLPGANVLTF
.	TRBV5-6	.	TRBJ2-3	TGTGCCAGCAGCCCCCGGAGGGGAAGGCGGACAGATACGCAGTATTTT	CASSPRRGRRTDTQYF
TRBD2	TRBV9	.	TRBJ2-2	TGTGCCAGCCAGGGACTAGCATACACCGGGGAGCTGTTTTTT	CASQGLAYTGELFF
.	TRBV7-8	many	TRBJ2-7	TGTGCCAGCAGCTTAGCAAGAGCCAGGGGAGGCTCCTACGAGCAGTACTTC	CASSLARARGGSYEQYF
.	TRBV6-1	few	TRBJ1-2	TGTGCCAGCAGACCGGCTCGGGGAGGCTATGGCTACACCTTC	CASRPARGGYGYTF
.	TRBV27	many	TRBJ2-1	TGTGCCAGCAGCTCGCGCAATGAGCAGTTCTTC	CASSSRNEQFF
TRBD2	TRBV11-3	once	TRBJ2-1	TGTGCCAGCAGCTCCAGAGGGAGGGAAAACAATGAGCAGTTCTTC	CASSSRGRENNEQFF
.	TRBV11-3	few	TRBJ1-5	TGTGCCAGCAGCTTAAAGTACAGGGAGCGACAGCCCCAGCATTTT	CASSLKYRERQPQHF
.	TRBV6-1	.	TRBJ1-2	TGTGCCACGGCCGACTATGGCTACACCTTC	CATADYGYTF
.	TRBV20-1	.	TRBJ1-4	TGCAGTGCTAGAGGATTCCAGGGGTCGACTAATGAAAAACTGTTTTTT	CSARGFQGSTNEKLFF
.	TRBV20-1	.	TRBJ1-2	TGCAGTGCTAGAGGCCAGGCCCTAAACTATGGCTACACCTTC	CSARGQALNYGYTF
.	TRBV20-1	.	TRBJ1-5	TGCAGTGCTAGAGAGTCCCCTAATCAGCCCCAGCATTTT	CSARESPNQPQHF
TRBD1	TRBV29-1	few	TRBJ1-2	TGCAGCGTTATAGGGGACAGCAAGGGTAATTTGTATGGCTACACCTTC	CSVIGDSKGNLYGYTF
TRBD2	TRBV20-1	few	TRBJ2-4	TGCAGTGCTAGAGAGGCTAGCGGGAGCCCAAAAAACATTCAGTACTTC	CSAREASGSPKNIQYF
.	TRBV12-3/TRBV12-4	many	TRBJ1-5	TGTGCCAGCAGTTCGATTACAGGGAGCAATCAGCCCCAGCATTTT	CASSSITGSNQPQHF
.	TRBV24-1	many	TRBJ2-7	TGTGCCACCAGTGATCCACGGACGGACTGGGGCGAGCAGTACTTC	CATSDPRTDWGEQYF
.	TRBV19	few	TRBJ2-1	TGTGCCAGTAGTGACCAGGGCGGTCCCTACAATGAGCAGTTCTTC	CASSDQGGPYNEQFF
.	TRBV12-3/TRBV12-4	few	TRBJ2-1	TGTGCCAGCAGGCCACAACTTGTATCCTATACAGACTTGAACAATGAGCAGTTCTTC	CASRPQLVSYTDLNNEQFF